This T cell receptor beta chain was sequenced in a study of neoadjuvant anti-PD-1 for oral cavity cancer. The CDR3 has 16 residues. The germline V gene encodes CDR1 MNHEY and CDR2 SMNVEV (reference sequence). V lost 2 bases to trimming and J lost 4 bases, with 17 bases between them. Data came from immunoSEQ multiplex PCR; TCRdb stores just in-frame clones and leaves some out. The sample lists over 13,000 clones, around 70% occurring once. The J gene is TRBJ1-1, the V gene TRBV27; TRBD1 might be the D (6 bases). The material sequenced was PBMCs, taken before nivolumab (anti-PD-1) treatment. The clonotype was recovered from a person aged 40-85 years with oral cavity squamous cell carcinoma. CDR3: CASSLIEGVSFTEAFF. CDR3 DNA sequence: TGTGCCAGCAGTTTAATTGAGGGGGTGTCATTCACTGAAGCTTTCTTT.